The 6 T cell receptor beta chains listed next were all sequenced from one sample in a study of blood T cell repertoires in COVID-19. This table comes from immunoSEQ multiplex PCR, and its TCRdb copy is limited to in-frame clones, with some not included. There are under 250,000 clones in the sample; approximately 89% occur only once, and approximately 3.7% lies in the top ten. The specimen sequenced was PBMCs or T cells enriched from blood (not recorded which). The receptor source for this set is a woman in her twenties or thirties who had been exposed to COVID-19.

This rearrangement joins TRBV9 to TRBJ1-2; 8 nucleotides line up with TRBD1. The CDR3 is 16 amino acids. CDR1 is SGDLS, CDR2 YYNGEE, per germline. After removal of 0 bases from V and 2 bases from J, the junction contained 6 bases not matched to a gene. DNA for the CDR3: TGTGCCAGCAGCGTAGAGGCAGGGGGCGCAAACTATGGCTACACCTTC. Translating gives CASSVEAGGANYGYTF.

This chain uses TRBV11-2 with TRBJ1-6; 7 bases agree with TRBD1. The CDR3 is 16 residues long. CDR1 SGHAT and CDR2 FQNNGV come from the germline V gene. J gave up 2 bases and V 5 bases, and 6 bases lay outside the gene matches. The CDR3, as DNA: TGTGCCAGCAGCCCGACAGGGCAGGCCTATAATTCACCCCTCCACTTT. It specifies CASSPTGQAYNSPLHF.

The genes are TRBV28 and TRBJ2-3; 9 positions match TRBD2. Germline V gene sequence: CDR1 MDHEN, CDR2 SYDVKM. V lost 3 bases, J lost 1 base, and 2 bases stayed unmatched. The CDR3 is made up of 15 amino acids. The CDR3 sequence is CASSFEREGTDTQYF. Here the CDR3 DNA reads TGTGCCAGCAGTTTTGAGCGGGAGGGCACAGATACGCAGTATTTT.

V is TRBV4-1 and J is TRBJ1-2; no clear D. V was clipped by 1 base and J by 1 base, with 13 bases between them. This CDR3 has 16 amino acids. In germline, CDR1 is MGHRA, CDR2 YSYEKL. In DNA, the CDR3 is TGCGCCAGCAGCCAAGCAAACTTAGGGAGTAACTATGGCTACACCTTC. Translation: CASSQANLGSNYGYTF.

V gene TRBV4-1 combines with J gene TRBJ1-2; D might be TRBD1 (5 bases). Germline assignment: CDR1 MGHRA and CDR2 YSYEKL. V lost 1 base to trimming and J lost 3 bases, with 18 bases between them. This CDR3 has 17 amino acids. The CDR3 bases are TGCGCCAGCAGCCAAGTAGGGAGGAGGGGAGGCGACTATGGCTACACCTTC. It is translated as CASSQVGRRGGDYGYTF.

This clone has only one observation. V usage is TRBV12-3 or TRBV12-4 and J usage is TRBJ2-7; D unresolved. V was trimmed by 3 bases and J by 3 bases, leaving 9 bases between them. This CDR3 contains 13 residues. The CDR3 region is CASSLTTGYEQYF. CDR3 nucleotide sequence: TGTGCCAGCAGTTTGACGACGGGCTACGAGCAGTACTTC.